The next 9 T cell receptor beta chains were all read from a single sample in a study of blood T cell repertoires in COVID-19. Data came from immunoSEQ multiplex PCR; TCRdb stores just in-frame clones and leaves some out. Of approximately 300,000 clones listed, around four fifths are singletons. Sequencing used peripheral blood. Every receptor here comes from a woman aged 45-65 years with acute or convalescent COVID-19.

The gene calls are TRBV18 and TRBJ1-1, with TRBD1 identical over 10 bases. The CDR3 is made up of 12 amino acids. The ends lost 3 bases at V and 11 bases at J; junction bases unmatched: 3. The germline CDR1 and CDR2 sequences are KGHSH and LQKENI. CDR3 bases: TGTGCCAGCTCACCCCGGACAGGGGGGGCTTTCTTT. This encodes CASSPRTGGAFF.

The chain joins TRBV29-1 to TRBJ2-7; 8 bases line up with TRBD1. J gave up 6 bases and V 7 bases, and 8 bases lay outside the gene matches. CDR1 is SQVTM, CDR2 ANQGSEA, per germline. The CDR3 has 12 amino acids. Here the CDR3 reads CSAGQGPSEQYF. The CDR3 DNA sequence: TGCAGCGCTGGACAGGGCCCCAGCGAGCAGTACTTC.

This clone appeared once. The chain joins TRBV27 to TRBJ1-5; weak D call: TRBD1 (5 bases). Germline-derived CDR1 and CDR2 are MNHEY and SMNVEV (reference sequence). The CDR3 covers 16 residues. The V and J ends lost 4 bases and 1 base respectively, with 14 bases between them. The CDR3 nucleotides are TGTGCCAGCAGTTCGTTAGGGCAGGGCAGCAATCAGCCCCAGCATTTT. Translating gives CASSSLGQGSNQPQHF.

This clone appeared once. The CDR3 DNA reads TGTGCCAGCAGCCCTAATACGGTTGGGACAGGCCGTCCGCCCCAGCATTTT. It codes for CASSPNTVGTGRPPQHF. The chain combines TRBV7-8 with TRBJ1-5; 8 bases line up with TRBD1. The CDR3 extends over 17 amino acids. Germline V lookup: CDR1 SGHVS, CDR2 FQNEAQ. Trimming removed 5 bases from V and 9 bases from J; junction bases left unmatched: 18.

Concerning this clone: Other DNA sequences in this sample translate to the same CDR3. The chain carries TRBV7-3 and TRBJ2-5; D unresolved. CDR3 length: 13 residues. With 0 bases removed from V and 0 bases from J, the gap between germline ends came to 2 bases. Looked up from germline, CDR1 is SGHTA and CDR2 is FQGTGA. The DNA of the CDR3 is TGTGCCAGCAGCTTAACTAACCAAGAGACCCAGTACTTC. Translating gives CASSLTNQETQYF.

The chain couples TRBV25-1 to TRBJ2-2; D is ambiguous. From germline, CDR1 is MGHDK and CDR2 SYGVNS. Between the trimmed V and J ends, which lost 8 bases and 1 base, there was a span of 8 bases. CDR3 length: 13 amino acids. The CDR3 DNA is TGTGCCAGCCGTATCAGGAACACCGGGGAGCTGTTTTTT. As protein: CASRIRNTGELFF.

The V and J genes are TRBV12-3 or TRBV12-4 and TRBJ1-2, with 7 bases aligning to TRBD1. V shed 7 bases, J shed 4 bases, and the junction held 6 bases outside the gene matches. The CDR3 runs 13 residues. CDR3 bases: TGTGCCAGCACCCGACAGGGTAGCTATGGCTACACCTTC. It translates to CASTRQGSYGYTF.

This sequence joins TRBV7-9 and TRBJ2-7; D possibly matches TRBD1 or TRBD2 (5 bases each). V gave up 9 bases and J gave up 3 bases, with 18 bases separating them. Germline values: CDR1 SEHNR, CDR2 FQNEAQ (reference sequence). The CDR3 sequence is 14 residues long. CDR3 bases: TGTGCCAGTAGCGACTGGGGCATCTACTACGAGCAGTACTTC. Protein: CASSDWGIYYEQYF.

As to this clone: Other DNA sequences of this sample code for an identical CDR3. The CDR3 here is CASSPLGGSYNEQFF. The CDR3 nucleotides are TGTGCCAGCTCACCATTAGGGGGCTCCTACAATGAGCAGTTCTTC. The V gene is TRBV18, the J gene TRBJ2-1; possible D gene TRBD1, 6 bases. CDR1 is KGHSH, CDR2 LQKENI, per germline. There are 15 residues in the CDR3. V lost 2 bases to trimming and J lost 0 bases, with 8 bases between them. Together with reference TRBV18 and TRBJ2-1, the CDR3 gives the full variable domain: NAGVMQNPRHLVRRRGQEARLRCSPMKGHSHVYWYRQLPEEGLKFMVYLQKENIIDESGMPKERFSAEFPKEGPSILRIQQVVRGDSAAYFCASSPLGGSYNEQFFGPGTRLTVL.